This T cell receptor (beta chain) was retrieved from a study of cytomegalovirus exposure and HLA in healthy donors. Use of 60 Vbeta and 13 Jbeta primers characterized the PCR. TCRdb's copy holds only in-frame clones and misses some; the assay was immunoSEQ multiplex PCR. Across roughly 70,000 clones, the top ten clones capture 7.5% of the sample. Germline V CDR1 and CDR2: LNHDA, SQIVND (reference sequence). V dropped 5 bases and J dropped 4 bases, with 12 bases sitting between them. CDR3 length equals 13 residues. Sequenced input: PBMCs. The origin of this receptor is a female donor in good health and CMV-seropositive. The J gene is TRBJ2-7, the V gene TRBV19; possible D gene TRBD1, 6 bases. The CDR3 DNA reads TGTGCCAGTAGTCCGTCCCAGGGGTACGAGCAGTACTTC. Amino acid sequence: CASSPSQGYEQYF.